What follows are 32 T cell receptor beta chains derived from one specimen sequenced in a study of T cell changes during pregnancy in multiple sclerosis. Method: immunoSEQ multiplex PCR; TCRdb's copy keeps in-frame clones and lacks some. The data show approximately 97,000 clones, about nine tenths seen once. The sample was peripheral blood, taken in the second trimester of pregnancy. The receptors stem from a female donor in good health, enrolled as a control in a pregnancy study.

This sequence joins TRBV5-1 and TRBJ1-4; D possibly corresponds to TRBD1 (5 bases). V was cut by 1 base and J by 7 bases, with 14 bases left in between. CDR1 is SGHRS, CDR2 YFSETQ, per germline. This CDR3 comprises 15 residues. CDR3 in DNA: TGCGCCAGCAGCTTGCGCGGGGCGCGAAGTGAAAAACTGTTTTTT. Translating gives CASSLRGARSEKLFF.

The chain carries TRBV10-3 and TRBJ2-3, with TRBD2 matching 7 bases. Germline CDR1 is ENHRY and CDR2 is SYGVKD. J lost 2 bases, V lost 11 bases, and 10 bases had no gene match. This CDR3 is 14 amino acids long. The CDR3 is CASALGGTTDTQYF. The CDR3 DNA reads as TGTGCCTCTGCTCTGGGGGGGACCACAGATACGCAGTATTTT.

A note on this clone: A read error may account for a junction end that differs from germline. The chain couples TRBV5-4 to TRBJ1-1, with 11 bases aligning to TRBD1. Germline V gives CDR1 SGHNT, CDR2 YYREEE (reference sequence). The CDR3 is 15 residues long. For the CDR3, the DNA is TGTGTCAGCAGCTTAGATTCGGGGACAGGGGGTGTAGCTTTCTTT. It encodes CVSSLDSGTGGVAFF.

The chain recombines TRBV7-9 with TRBJ2-3; the match to TRBD2 covers 14 bases. The germline V gene encodes CDR1 SEHNR and CDR2 FQNEAQ (reference sequence). CDR3 size: 19 residues. V was clipped by 2 bases and J by 0 bases; unmatched bases: 7. The CDR3 region is CASSLRPGTSGGSTDTQYF. The DNA for the CDR3 is TGTGCCAGCAGCTTACGTCCCGGGACTAGCGGGGGCAGCACAGATACGCAGTATTTT.

The rearrangement uses TRBV30 and TRBJ1-1; a possible D gene is TRBD1 (5 bases). CDR1 is GTSNPN and CDR2 is SVGIG in the germline V gene (reference sequence). The CDR3 extends over 12 amino acids. With 4 bases removed from V and 10 bases from J, the gap between germline ends came to 16 bases. The CDR3 region is CAWIPTWGGAFF. CDR3 DNA: TGTGCCTGGATCCCGACCTGGGGGGGAGCTTTCTTT.

This chain links TRBV4-2 with TRBJ1-2, with D uncertain. Germline V gene data show CDR1 as LGHNA and CDR2 as YNFKEQ. The CDR3 runs to 11 residues. V lost 1 base to trimming and J lost 8 bases, with 5 bases between them. The CDR3 nucleotides read TGTGCCAGCAGCCAAGGCGGAGGCTACACCTTC. Protein product: CASSQGGGYTF.

The chain has TRBV7-9 and TRBJ1-2; D possibly corresponds to TRBD1 (5 bases). V lost 5 bases to trimming and J lost 4 bases, with 17 bases between them. Germline CDR1 and CDR2: SEHNR and FQNEAQ (reference sequence). This CDR3 spans 15 amino acids. CDR3 in amino acids: CASSQNSRDSYGYTF. CDR3 nucleotide sequence: TGTGCCAGCAGCCAAAACTCCCGGGACTCCTATGGCTACACCTTC.

This chain uses TRBV12-5 with TRBJ2-3; TRBD2 matches 10 bases. CDR3 length: 17 residues. V dropped 6 bases and J dropped 1; count of bases not matched to a gene: 10. Germline lookup yields CDR1 LGHNT and CDR2 FRNRAP. This CDR3 reads CASGRAQRGGGTDTQYF. DNA of the CDR3: TGTGCTAGTGGCCGCGCCCAGCGGGGGGGTGGCACAGATACGCAGTATTTT.

The rearrangement links TRBV5-1 to TRBJ2-5; 9 bases are a match to TRBD2. Looked up from germline, CDR1 is SGHRS and CDR2 is YFSETQ. This CDR3 comprises 15 residues. The V segment lost 1 base and the J segment 2 bases; nucleotides outside the gene matches: 3. CDR3 nucleotide sequence: TGCGCCAGCAGCTTGAGACTAGCGGCTCAAGAGACCCAGTACTTC. Residues: CASSLRLAAQETQYF.

The CDR3 DNA reads TGTGCCAGCTCAGACACGCAGTCAGCCGGCCAGCATTTT. It yields the protein CASSDTQSAGQHF. V is TRBV18 and J is TRBJ1-5, with D uncertain. CDR1 is KGHSH and CDR2 is LQKENI in the germline V gene. The CDR3 contains 13 residues. V lost 5 bases, J lost 12 bases, and 17 bases lay in between.

The chain combines TRBV11-2 with TRBJ2-7; 9 bases fit TRBD1. The germline CDR1 and CDR2 sequences are SGHAT and FQNNGV. With 7 bases clipped from V and 6 bases from J, the junction kept 13 bases outside the gene matches. The CDR3 sequence is 15 residues long. CDR3 in amino acids: CASTQAGTGHGEQYF. The CDR3, as DNA: TGTGCCAGCACCCAAGCCGGGACAGGGCATGGCGAGCAGTACTTC.

The chain has TRBV27 and TRBJ2-3, with 10 bases lining up with TRBD2. CDR1 and CDR2 from the germline V gene are MNHEY and SMNVEV (reference sequence). V was pared by 2 bases and J by 1 base, with 3 bases of the junction left unmatched. This CDR3 contains 16 residues. For the CDR3, the DNA is TGTGCCAGCAGTTTAATCCTAGCGGGGGGCACAGATACGCAGTATTTT. As protein: CASSLILAGGTDTQYF.

The chain combines TRBV28 with TRBJ2-1; 11 bases align to TRBD1. Germline V gives CDR1 MDHEN, CDR2 SYDVKM. This CDR3 has 15 residues. With 6 bases clipped from V and 8 bases from J, the junction kept 9 bases outside the gene matches. The CDR3 bases are TGTGCCAGCAGCTCCGGGGGACAGGGGGATGATGAGCAGTTCTTC. Translation gives CASSSGGQGDDEQFF.

This clone was recorded only once. The chain combines TRBV28 with TRBJ1-1, with D unclear. Deletions cut 8 bases from V and 4 bases from J, with 5 bases between. The CDR3 totals 10 residues. CDR1 and CDR2 (germline): MDHEN, SYDVKM. The CDR3 protein is CASGSTEAFF. The CDR3, as DNA: TGTGCCAGCGGGAGCACTGAAGCTTTCTTT.

The V call is TRBV7-2, the J call TRBJ1-1, with D maybe TRBD1 (5 bases). Trimming shortened V by 5 bases and J by 1 base, and 11 bases separated the two germline ends. CDR1 SGHTA and CDR2 FQGNSA come from the germline V gene. This CDR3 region has 14 residues. The CDR3 DNA sequence: TGTGCCAGCAGCCGGGACTTACGGAACACTGAAGCTTTCTTT. Amino acid sequence: CASSRDLRNTEAFF.

This chain's CDR3 is CASSQGLGTSGSYEQFF. In DNA, the CDR3 is TGCGCCAGCAGCCAAGGGCTCGGGACTAGCGGGAGCTATGAGCAGTTCTTC. The J gene is TRBJ2-1, the V gene TRBV4-3; 14 bases map to TRBD2. V shed 1 base and J 8 bases; nucleotides not matched to a gene: 7. Looked up from germline, CDR1 is LGHNA and CDR2 is YSLEER. This CDR3 is 17 amino acids long.

V gene TRBV6-1 combines with J gene TRBJ2-3; a possible D gene is TRBD2 (5 bases). The CDR3 length is 15 residues. The V and J ends lost 3 bases and 1 base respectively, with 11 bases between them. Germline values: CDR1 MNHNS, CDR2 SASEGT. The CDR3 reads CASSEDGVGTDTQYF. The CDR3 coding sequence is TGTGCCAGCAGTGAGGACGGGGTAGGCACAGATACGCAGTATTTT.

This chain uses TRBV27 with TRBJ1-5; D is ambiguous. Trimming left V 3 bases short and J 1 base short, with 7 bases between. Per germline, CDR1 MNHEY and CDR2 SMNVEV (reference sequence). The CDR3 sequence is 14 residues long. This CDR3 is CASSFSQSNQPQHF. The CDR3 DNA follows: TGTGCCAGCAGTTTTTCCCAGAGCAATCAGCCCCAGCATTTT.

The chain combines TRBV7-2 with TRBJ2-3; D may be TRBD2 (6 bases). CDR1 is SGHTA, CDR2 FQGNSA, per germline. The CDR3 consists of 13 residues. Trimming cost V 5 bases and J 3 bases, with 9 bases left between them. The CDR3 is CASSGGPTDTQYF. CDR3 in DNA: TGTGCCAGCAGCGGAGGGCCAACAGATACGCAGTATTTT. The whole variable domain, remainder taken from reference TRBV7-2 and TRBJ2-3, is GAGVSQSPSNKVTEKGKDVELRCDPISGHTALYWYRQSLGQGLEFLIYFQGNSAPDKSGLPSDRFSAERTGGSVSTLTIQRTQQEDSAVYLCASSGGPTDTQYFGPGTRLTVL.

This chain links TRBV27 with TRBJ1-6; D uncertain. The CDR3 loop spans 13 amino acids. Germline V gene lookup returns CDR1 MNHEY and CDR2 SMNVEV (reference sequence). V was pared by 4 bases and J by 8 bases, with 9 bases between. CDR3: CASSSDTDSPLHF. CDR3 coding DNA: TGTGCCAGCAGTTCAGATACAGATTCACCCCTCCACTTT.

This clone was observed a handful of times. The chain combines TRBV7-2 with TRBJ2-1; 10 bases agree with TRBD2. CDR3 length equals 17 residues. CDR1 SGHTA and CDR2 FQGNSA come from the germline V gene. V gave up 4 bases and J gave up 6 bases; unmatched junction bases: 12. The CDR3 DNA is TGTGCCAGCAGCTCGAGGGGGCTAGCGGGAGTCTCCAATGAGCAGTTCTTC. This encodes CASSSRGLAGVSNEQFF.

The V and J genes are TRBV6-1 and TRBJ2-7; D perhaps matches TRBD1 (5 bases). The CDR3 contains 11 residues. Germline V gene lookup returns CDR1 MNHNS and CDR2 SASEGT. Trimming pared 7 bases from V and 4 bases from J, leaving 8 bases between. CDR3 in amino acids: CASIRGYEQYF. CDR3 in DNA: TGTGCCAGCATTAGGGGTTACGAGCAGTACTTC.

The rearrangement links TRBV27 to TRBJ1-6; 9 positions agree with TRBD1. The germline CDR1 and CDR2 sequences are MNHEY and SMNVEV (reference sequence). V gave up 6 bases and J gave up 10 bases; unmatched junction bases: 13. CDR3 length: 16 amino acids. The CDR3, as DNA: TGTGCCAGCAGCCGGGACAGGGTAGCCTCGGGATCACCCCTCCACTTT. Encoded protein: CASSRDRVASGSPLHF.

The chain recombines TRBV2 with TRBJ2-2, with TRBD2 identical over 11 bases. Germline CDR1 reads SNHLY; CDR2 reads FYNNEI. With 6 bases clipped from V and 1 base from J, the junction kept 10 bases outside the gene matches. The CDR3 length is 18 residues. This chain's CDR3 is CASRRLAGPRKNTGELFF. Written as DNA, the CDR3 is TGTGCCAGCAGGCGACTAGCGGGACCCCGCAAGAACACCGGGGAGCTGTTTTTT.

This chain connects TRBV5-6 to TRBJ2-1; maybe TRBD2 (6 bases). Germline CDR1 is SGHDT and CDR2 is YYEEEE. V was cut by 3 bases and J by 4 bases, with 8 bases left in between. The CDR3 extends over 13 amino acids. CDR3 residues: CASSWDSYNEQFF. The CDR3 DNA follows: TGTGCCAGCAGCTGGGACTCGTACAATGAGCAGTTCTTC.

The CDR3 DNA is TGTGCCAGCAGTGAATACAGGGGATCTGAAGCTTTCTTT. It specifies CASSEYRGSEAFF. The chain combines TRBV6-1 with TRBJ1-1, with 7 bases identical to TRBD1. Germline-derived CDR1 and CDR2 are MNHNS and SASEGT. V lost 2 bases to trimming and J lost 6 bases; unmatched junction nucleotides: 3. This CDR3 region has 13 residues.

The chain joins TRBV7-8 to TRBJ1-1; D perhaps matches TRBD1 (5 bases). Trimming cost V 0 bases and J 2 bases, with 16 bases left between them. Germline values: CDR1 SGHVS, CDR2 FQNEAQ. The CDR3 length is 17 residues. The CDR3 bases are TGTGCCAGCAGCTTAGCGACTGGAGGGGCTCGTAACACTGAAGCTTTCTTT. Translation: CASSLATGGARNTEAFF.

The J gene is TRBJ2-7, the V gene TRBV5-6; unclear D gene. The germline gives CDR1 SGHDT, CDR2 YYEEEE. The CDR3 spans 12 residues. The V and J ends lost 5 bases and 0 bases respectively, with 6 bases between them. CDR3 amino acids: CASSLYSYEQYF. The CDR3 DNA follows: TGTGCCAGCAGTCTGTACTCCTACGAGCAGTACTTC.

The CDR3 reads CASSPQGLGNQPQHF. CDR3 in DNA: TGTGCCAGCAGCCCCCAGGGGCTGGGCAATCAGCCCCAGCATTTT. The J gene is TRBJ1-5, the V gene TRBV6-1; TRBD1 might be the D (6 bases). CDR3 length: 15 amino acids. Germline lookup yields CDR1 MNHNS and CDR2 SASEGT. V was shortened by 6 bases and J by 2 bases, with 14 bases between the two germline ends.

Here the CDR3 reads CASSTRTGNTEAFF. Here the CDR3 DNA reads TGTGCCAGCAGCACCCGGACTGGGAACACTGAAGCTTTCTTT. This chain links TRBV7-9 with TRBJ1-1, with D unclear. The CDR3 runs to 14 residues. CDR1 is SEHNR and CDR2 is FQNEAQ in the germline V gene (reference sequence). V lost 5 bases and J 1 base, leaving 11 bases between the germline ends.

The chain uses TRBV27 and TRBJ1-5, with D perhaps TRBD1 (5 bases). The CDR3 contains 13 residues. The V and J ends lost 4 bases and 5 bases respectively, with 9 bases between them. Looked up from germline, CDR1 is MNHEY and CDR2 is SMNVEV (reference sequence). The CDR3 DNA is TGTGCCAGCAGTTGGACAATCTATCAGCCCCAGCATTTT. As protein: CASSWTIYQPQHF.

The chain uses TRBV7-2 and TRBJ1-6; unclear D gene. Trimming cost V 4 bases and J 6 bases, with 10 bases left between them. The CDR3 has 14 residues. Looked up from germline, CDR1 is SGHTA and CDR2 is FQGNSA. In DNA, the CDR3 is TGTGCCAGCAGCTCAATGGAGTTTAATTCACCCCTCCACTTT. Translating gives CASSSMEFNSPLHF.